This T cell receptor beta chain was found in a study of blood T cell repertoires in COVID-19. Background on the study: PBMCs, B-cell-depleted T cells, or T cells were the source of the cDNA or gDNA that made up the material.

The CDR3 consists of 14 residues. V shed 4 bases and J 5 bases; nucleotides not matched to a gene: 7. CDR1 and CDR2 (germline): SNHLY, FYNNEI. In the authors' workflow: Amplification from reference gene primers served as the basis for estimated nucleated cell counts. Libraries were prepared by immunoSEQ multiplex PCR; TCRdb keeps only in-frame clonotypes and omits some of them. The DNA was the basis for D and trimming; V, J and clone size are from that table. The sample carries some 54,000 clones, roughly 90% recorded once. J is TRBJ1-1 and V is TRBV2; 7 bases are a match to TRBD1. This receptor was obtained from a man at least 80 years old with active or convalescent COVID-19. The sequenced sample consisted of peripheral blood. Here the CDR3 DNA reads TGTGCCAGCAGTGGGACAGGTTTGGGGACTGAAGCTTTCTTT. Its translation: CASSGTGLGTEAFF.